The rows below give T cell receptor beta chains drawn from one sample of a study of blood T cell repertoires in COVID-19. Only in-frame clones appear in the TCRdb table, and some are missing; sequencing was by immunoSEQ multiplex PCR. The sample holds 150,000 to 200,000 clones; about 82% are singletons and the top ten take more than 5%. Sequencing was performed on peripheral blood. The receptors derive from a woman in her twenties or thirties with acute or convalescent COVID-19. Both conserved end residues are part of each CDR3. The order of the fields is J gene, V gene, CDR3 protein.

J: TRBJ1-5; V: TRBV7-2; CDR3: CASSSRGGNQPQHF
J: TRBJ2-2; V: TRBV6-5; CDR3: CASSYSRTGNTGELFF
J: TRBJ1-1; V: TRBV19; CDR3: CASSIVTGYVDEAFF
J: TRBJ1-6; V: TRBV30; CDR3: CAWSVDRAGNSPLHF
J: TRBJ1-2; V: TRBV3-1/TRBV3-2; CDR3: CASSQDNSYGYTF
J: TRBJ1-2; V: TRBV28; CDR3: CASSLIPRSGYTF
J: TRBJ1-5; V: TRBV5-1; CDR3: CASSLDGGNQPQHF
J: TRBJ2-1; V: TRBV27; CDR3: CASSLIIGERNEQFF
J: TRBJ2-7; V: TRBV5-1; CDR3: CASSLFVTRIGYEQYF
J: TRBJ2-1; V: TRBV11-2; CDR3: CASSFGAGEGDEQFF
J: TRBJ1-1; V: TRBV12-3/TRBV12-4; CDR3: CASVKSAGTEAFF
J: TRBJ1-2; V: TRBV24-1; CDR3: CATSVGVFYGYTF
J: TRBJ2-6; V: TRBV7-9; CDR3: CASRADRGQVTSGANVLTF
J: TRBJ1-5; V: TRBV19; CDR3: CASSISSSGRGQPQHF
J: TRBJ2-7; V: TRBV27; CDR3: CASSPPAGGPHEQYF
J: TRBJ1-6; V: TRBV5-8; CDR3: CASSLGGSNSPLHF
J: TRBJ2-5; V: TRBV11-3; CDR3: CASSLGDRDEETQYF
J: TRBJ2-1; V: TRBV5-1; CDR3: CASSPGGVGDEQFF
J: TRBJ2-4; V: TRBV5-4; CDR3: CASSTGTGAPLNIQYF
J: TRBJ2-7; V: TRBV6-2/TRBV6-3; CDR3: CASSYQVAYEQYF
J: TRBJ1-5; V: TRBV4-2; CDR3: CASSQGLRSNQPQHF
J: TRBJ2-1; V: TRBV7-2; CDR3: CASSLASGSKHEQFF
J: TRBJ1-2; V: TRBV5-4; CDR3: CASSLEGQGASGYTF
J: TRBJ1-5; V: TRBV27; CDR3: CASSPTGDQPQHF
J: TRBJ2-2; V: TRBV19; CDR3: CASSIALGLRGSGELFF
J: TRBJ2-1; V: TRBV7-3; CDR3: CASSPLRGGGLWGEQFF
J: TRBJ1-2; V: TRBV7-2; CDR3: CASSLGTGWDYGYTF
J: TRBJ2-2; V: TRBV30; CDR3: CAFYGQGPGELFF
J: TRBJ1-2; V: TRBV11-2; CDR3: CASSATDWGPVDGYTF
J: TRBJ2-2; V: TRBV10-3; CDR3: CAIKGGQGETGELFF
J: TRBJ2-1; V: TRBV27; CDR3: CASSFGAGGGDEQFF
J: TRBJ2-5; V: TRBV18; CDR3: CASSPRLAPQETQYF
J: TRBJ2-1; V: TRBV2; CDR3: CASSEFRSGSGDEQFF
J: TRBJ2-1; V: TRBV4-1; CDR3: CASSQALGEGPLYNEQFF
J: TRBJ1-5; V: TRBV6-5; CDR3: CASSNRDRDQPQHF
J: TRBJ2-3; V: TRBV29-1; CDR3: CSVDTGSTDTQYF
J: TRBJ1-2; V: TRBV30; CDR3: CAWSDRGRYTF
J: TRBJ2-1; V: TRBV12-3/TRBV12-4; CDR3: CASSPGTRGEQFF
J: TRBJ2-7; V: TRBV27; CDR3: CASSFHPDRGTGEQYF